The 24 T cell receptor beta chains presented below share a single source sample, sequenced in a study of T cells and Merkel cell carcinoma outcomes. Data came from immunoSEQ multiplex PCR; TCRdb stores just in-frame clones and leaves some out. The sample includes about 1,000 clones, 85% to 90% of them seen just once. Sequences were obtained from tumor tissue from Merkel cell carcinoma. All receptors derive from a human donor with Merkel cell carcinoma.

This chain joins TRBV21-1 and TRBJ1-2; TRBD1, the D gene given by the table, was not confirmed from the DNA. TRBV21-1 is recorded as a pseudogene. This CDR3 has 15 residues. CDR3 loop: CASSIQGAGGYGYTF. In nucleotides, the CDR3 is TGTGCCAGCAGCATACAGGGGGCGGGGGGCTATGGCTACACCTTC.

The J gene is TRBJ2-2, the V gene TRBV5-6; D gene uncertain. Germline V gene sequence: CDR1 SGHDT, CDR2 YYEEEE. The germline V and J ends were trimmed by 1 base and 1 base, with 11 bases remaining between them. The CDR3 is 16 residues long. The CDR3 bases are TGTGCCAGCAGCTTGCCGACAAGCCGGAACACCGGGGAGCTGTTTTTT. This sequence encodes CASSLPTSRNTGELFF.

The V and J genes are TRBV9 and TRBJ2-5; perhaps TRBD2 as D (6 bases). The V gene's germline CDR1 is SGDLS and CDR2 YYNGEE. The V and J ends lost 3 bases and 9 bases respectively, with 21 bases between them. This CDR3 has 15 amino acids. CDR3 DNA: TGTGCCAGCAGCGCCGGGACTCAAGCCCAGGAGGCCCAGTACTTC. Residues: CASSAGTQAQEAQYF.

This rearrangement joins TRBV5-1 to TRBJ2-1; D may be TRBD1 or TRBD2 (5 bases each). This CDR3 contains 13 residues. V lost 3 bases to trimming and J lost 5 bases, with 9 bases between them. The germline gives CDR1 SGHRS, CDR2 YFSETQ. CDR3 loop: CASSSPGHNEQFF. CDR3 bases: TGCGCCAGCAGCTCTCCGGGGCACAATGAGCAGTTCTTC.

The sample holds one count of this clone. The rearrangement links TRBV30 to TRBJ1-3, with D unclear. The length of the CDR3 is 12 residues. Trimming cost V 4 bases and J 0 bases, with 4 bases left between them. CDR1 is GTSNPN, CDR2 SVGIG, per germline (reference sequence). CDR3 region: CAWKASGNTIYF. CDR3 DNA: TGTGCCTGGAAGGCCTCTGGAAACACCATATATTTT. Variable domain in full (rest from reference TRBV30 and TRBJ1-3): SQTIHQWPATLVQPVGSPLSLECTVEGTSNPNLYWYRQAAGRGLQLLFYSVGIGQISSEVPQNLSASRPQDRQFILSSKKLLLSDSGFYLCAWKASGNTIYFGEGSWLTVV.

By frequency in the sample, this clone is large. CDR3 in amino acids: CASSLYSPGYEQFF. In nucleotides, the CDR3 is TGTGCCAGCAGCTTATACTCCCCCGGGTATGAGCAGTTCTTC. This sequence joins TRBV7-6 and TRBJ2-1; D is undetermined. Trimming removed 2 bases from V and 8 bases from J, with 13 bases in between. The CDR3 length is 14 residues. Germline CDR1 is SGHVS and CDR2 is FNYEAQ. The full variable domain, in which reference TRBV7-6 and TRBJ2-1 provide the parts outside the CDR3, is GAGVSQSPRYKVTKRGQDVALRCDPISGHVSLYWYRQALGQGPEFLTYFNYEAQQDKSGLPNDRFSAERPEGSISTLTIQRTEQRDSAMYRCASSLYSPGYEQFFGPGTRLTVL.

This clone was recorded only once. This chain uses TRBV5-1 with TRBJ1-1, with TRBD1 as a possible D gene (6 bases). Deletions cut 5 bases from V and 3 bases from J, with 17 bases between. This CDR3 region has 15 residues. The germline V gene has CDR1 SGHRS and CDR2 YFSETQ. In nucleotides, the CDR3 is TGCGCCAGCAGATCCTACAGGGTGAGGGACACTGAAGCTTTCTTT. It is translated as CASRSYRVRDTEAFF. The full variable domain, completed using reference TRBV5-1 and TRBJ1-1, is KAGVTQTPRYLIKTRGQQVTLSCSPISGHRSVSWYQQTPGQGLQFLFEYFSETQRNKGNFPGRFSGRQFSNSRSEMNVSTLELGDSALYLCASRSYRVRDTEAFFGQGTRLTVV.

The chain is built from TRBV27 and TRBJ2-5, with D perhaps TRBD1 (6 bases). Germline V lookup: CDR1 MNHEY, CDR2 SMNVEV (reference sequence). This CDR3 is built from 15 residues. Trimming pared 6 bases from V and 2 bases from J, leaving 16 bases between. The CDR3 reads CASRTRGGSQETQYF. Here the CDR3 DNA reads TGTGCCAGCAGGACCCGAGGGGGTTCGCAAGAGACCCAGTACTTC.

The V and J genes are TRBV28 and TRBJ2-1; 7 bases align to TRBD1. V lost 5 bases, J lost 0 bases, and 4 bases stayed unmatched. CDR3 length: 15 residues. The germline V gene encodes CDR1 MDHEN and CDR2 SYDVKM. CDR3 in DNA: TGTGCCAGCAGTCCGACAGGGAGCTCCTACAATGAGCAGTTCTTC. This gives the protein CASSPTGSSYNEQFF. Drawing the rest from reference TRBV28 and TRBJ2-1, the complete variable domain is DVKVTQSSRYLVKRTGEKVFLECVQDMDHENMFWYRQDPGLGLRLIYFSYDVKMKEKGDIPEGYSVSREKKERFSLILESASTNQTSMYLCASSPTGSSYNEQFFGPGTRLTVL.

This chain joins TRBV7-3 and TRBJ1-5; D is unresolved. Germline values: CDR1 SGHTA, CDR2 FQGTGA. Trimming pared 2 bases from V and 0 bases from J, leaving 8 bases between. The CDR3 runs 15 residues. In DNA, the CDR3 is TGTGCCAGCAGCTTAGTTCCAGTTAGCAATCAGCCCCAGCATTTT. This encodes CASSLVPVSNQPQHF.

The CDR3 sequence: CASSLWGKSYEQYF. The CDR3 region has the DNA TGCGCCAGCAGCTTGTGGGGTAAATCCTACGAGCAGTACTTC. This chain connects TRBV5-1 to TRBJ2-7; no clear D gene. Germline V gene data show CDR1 as SGHRS and CDR2 as YFSETQ. The length of the CDR3 is 14 residues. V lost 1 base and J 1 base, leaving 9 bases between the germline ends.

The chain recombines TRBV19 with TRBJ2-7, with TRBD2 as a possible D gene (6 bases). Trimming removed 6 bases at V and 2 bases at J, with 17 bases between. There are 15 residues in the CDR3. The germline gives CDR1 LNHDA, CDR2 SQIVND (reference sequence). This chain's CDR3 is CASSPQRVGAYEQYF. DNA of the CDR3: TGTGCCAGTAGCCCACAGCGGGTTGGAGCCTACGAGCAGTACTTC.

The chain links TRBV6-5 to TRBJ1-1; 9 positions agree with TRBD1. This CDR3 is built from 15 residues. V was clipped by 8 bases and J by 1 base; unmatched bases: 8. Germline V gene data show CDR1 as MNHEY and CDR2 as SVGAGI. CDR3 DNA sequence: TGTGCCAGCCGGACAGGGGCCCTCCAGAACACTGAAGCTTTCTTT. This translates into CASRTGALQNTEAFF.

The chain is built from TRBV7-9 and TRBJ1-2, with D possibly being TRBD1 (5 bases). The CDR3 is made up of 12 amino acids. V was pared by 5 bases and J by 4 bases, with 8 bases between. Germline CDR1 is SEHNR and CDR2 is FQNEAQ (reference sequence). The CDR3 reads CASSGRVYGYTF. The CDR3 coding sequence is TGTGCCAGCAGCGGCAGGGTCTATGGCTACACCTTC.

The gene calls are TRBV2 and TRBJ2-5, with unresolved D. The CDR3 extends over 16 amino acids. From germline, CDR1 is SNHLY and CDR2 FYNNEI. V gave up 4 bases and J gave up 0 bases, with 15 bases separating them. CDR3 sequence reads: CASSGVDHLYQETQYF. The CDR3 DNA reads as TGTGCCAGCAGTGGGGTAGACCATCTGTACCAAGAGACCCAGTACTTC. Looking up the rest from reference TRBV2 and TRBJ2-5 gives the full variable domain: EPEVTQTPSHQVTQMGQEVILRCVPISNHLYFYWYRQILGQKVEFLVSFYNNEISEKSEIFDDQFSVERPDGSNFTLKIRSTKLEDSAMYFCASSGVDHLYQETQYFGPGTRLLVL.

This clone was counted a single time. This rearrangement joins TRBV9 to TRBJ1-1; a weak D match, TRBD1 (5 bases). The germline gives CDR1 SGDLS, CDR2 YYNGEE. The CDR3 is 12 amino acids. V dropped 4 bases and J dropped 5 bases, with 9 bases sitting between them. The CDR3 nucleotides are TGTGCCAGCAGCAGGGGCGGAACTGAAGCTTTCTTT. Translation: CASSRGGTEAFF.

CDR3 nucleotides: TGTGCCAGCAGTCCCCCCAGAAGGGGTAAAGAGACCCAGTACTTC. This encodes CASSPPRRGKETQYF. The genes are TRBV28 and TRBJ2-5, with D tentatively TRBD1 (5 bases). Germline V CDR1 and CDR2: MDHEN, SYDVKM. V shed 5 bases and J shed 3 bases, with 16 bases lying between them. The CDR3 extends over 15 amino acids.

Note on this clone: The germline gene is not matched at one end of the junction; a read error may be the cause. V and J are TRBV9 and TRBJ2-5; the match to TRBD2 covers 9 bases. CDR3 size: 13 residues. Per the germline V gene, CDR1 is SGDLS and CDR2 is YYNGEE. The chain's CDR3 is CASSGAGGEIQYF. In DNA, the CDR3 is TGTGCCAGCAGCGGAGCGGGAGGAGAGATCCAGTACTTC. Together with reference TRBV9 and TRBJ2-5, the CDR3 gives the full variable domain: DSGVTQTPKHLITATGQRVTLRCSPRSGDLSVYWYQQSLDQGLQFLIQYYNGEERAKGNILERFSAQQFPDLHSELNLSSLELGDSALYFCASSGAGGEIQYFGPGTRLLVL.

The J gene is TRBJ2-2, the V gene TRBV7-7, with TRBD2 identical over 7 bases. J lost 3 bases, V lost 6 bases, and 10 bases had no gene match. Germline-derived CDR1 and CDR2 are SSHAT and FNYEAQ (reference sequence). This CDR3 spans 16 amino acids. CDR3 loop: CASSPYGGGDTGELFF. The DNA of the CDR3 is TGTGCCAGCAGTCCATATGGGGGAGGGGACACCGGGGAGCTGTTTTTT.

Here the CDR3 reads CASSVGAGSEKLFF. CDR3 DNA sequence: TGTGCCAGCAGCGTAGGGGCAGGGAGTGAAAAACTGTTTTTT. The chain joins TRBV9 to TRBJ1-4; tentative D call: TRBD1 (5 bases). The V gene's germline CDR1 is SGDLS and CDR2 YYNGEE. This CDR3 is built from 14 residues. V was trimmed by 0 bases and J by 7 bases, leaving 10 bases between them.

This clone was picked up a small number of times. The V call is TRBV19, the J call TRBJ2-1; D perhaps matches TRBD2 (5 bases). With 1 base removed from V and 5 bases from J, the gap between germline ends came to 12 bases. In germline, CDR1 is LNHDA, CDR2 SQIVND (reference sequence). The CDR3 is 15 amino acids. DNA for the CDR3: TGTGCCAGTAGTATAGCGGGGAATGTGAACAATGAGCAGTTCTTC. It is translated as CASSIAGNVNNEQFF.

The J gene is TRBJ1-1, the V gene TRBV9; no clear D. Germline V gene lookup returns CDR1 SGDLS and CDR2 YYNGEE. The V gene lost 0 bases and the J gene lost 0 bases, with 9 bases spanning the gap. The CDR3 is 15 residues long. The DNA of the CDR3 is TGTGCCAGCAGCGTAGAAGGCTCGCTGAACACTGAAGCTTTCTTT. As protein: CASSVEGSLNTEAFF. The full variable domain, its missing parts supplied by reference TRBV9 and TRBJ1-1, is DSGVTQTPKHLITATGQRVTLRCSPRSGDLSVYWYQQSLDQGLQFLIQYYNGEERAKGNILERFSAQQFPDLHSELNLSSLELGDSALYFCASSVEGSLNTEAFFGQGTRLTVV.

The chain is built from TRBV19 and TRBJ2-1, with TRBD2 matching 16 bases. Losses at the gene ends were 5 bases for V and 9 bases for J; bases not matched to a gene: 13. Per germline, CDR1 LNHDA and CDR2 SQIVND (reference sequence). The CDR3 is 18 amino acids. The CDR3 DNA reads as TGTGCCAGTAGTGCGGGGACTAGCGGGGGGGGACAAGCTCTTGAGCAGTTCTTC. It translates to CASSAGTSGGGQALEQFF.

The V and J genes are TRBV28 and TRBJ2-1; 7 bases fit TRBD1. Germline V gives CDR1 MDHEN, CDR2 SYDVKM. With V trimmed by 2 bases and J by 9 bases, 1 base remained unmatched. This CDR3 contains 12 residues. CDR3 nucleotides: TGTGCCAGCAGTTTAAGGGGGCTTGAGCAGTTCTTC. Amino acid sequence: CASSLRGLEQFF.